This entry is about one TCR beta chain. The antigen remains unidentified. The entry originates in a study of cytomegalovirus exposure and HLA in healthy donors. Findings of the study overall: High sensitivity and specificity were reportedly achieved when the classifier diagnosed cytomegalovirus status. Confirmation in vitro established that a few CMV-associated chains were specific for CMV antigens.

Researchers ran the PCR with 60 Vbeta and 13 Jbeta primers. As handled by the study authors: A later analysis counted approximately 80 million unique TCR beta chains, around 12 million shared. Profiled with immunoSEQ multiplex PCR; TCRdb holds only in-frame clones, not every one. For V, J and clone size, that table is used; D and trimming come from the DNA. Among 150,000 to 200,000 clones listed, approximately 86% were seen once. Germline CDR1 LNHDA, CDR2 SQIVND (reference sequence). The CDR3 has 13 residues. Trimming cost V 1 base and J 7 bases, with 8 bases left between them. This sequence was found in a woman under 30 in good health and CMV-seronegative. V usage is TRBV19 and J usage is TRBJ2-1; D ambiguous. Source material: PBMCs. CDR3 region: CASSIALENEQFF. The CDR3 DNA reads as TGTGCCAGTAGTATAGCGCTAGAGAATGAGCAGTTCTTC.